The TCR beta chain under discussion was sequenced for a study of shared clonotypes between healthy human individuals. Study findings and constraints: Measured sharing among donors was expected to vary with sequencing depth.

Evenly divided among several immunoSEQ plates was the genomic DNA of each subset. In the original workflow: Owing to the provision of junction-only sequences devoid of quality scores by immunoSEQ, filtering differed. The table came from immunoSEQ multiplex PCR; TCRdb's copy has only in-frame clones and leaves some out. V, J and clone size are taken as reported in that table, and D and trimming were inferred from the DNA itself. Here the sample spans hundreds of thousands of clones, approximately 80% being singletons. Every donor, a Caucasian adult, lived in Nashville, Tennessee. In this sample, this clone turned up a few times. Antigen unknown. The germline V and J ends were trimmed by 6 bases and 2 bases, with 15 bases remaining between them. The length of the CDR3 is 15 residues. The germline V gene has CDR1 LNHDA and CDR2 SQIVND (reference sequence).

Source material: PBMCs. The chain recombines TRBV19 with TRBJ2-3; no reliable D call. The clonotype originates from a woman aged 40 to 50 in good health. Some clones in this sample may be carry-over from other donors' samples. The CDR3 coding sequence is TGTGCCAGTAGGCCCTCCCGGGTCTACACAGATACGCAGTATTTT. This sequence encodes CASRPSRVYTDTQYF.